The 20 T cell receptor beta chains given below trace back to one sample, sequenced in a study of technical replicates of blood from a few donors (dated by TCRdb to between 2016 and 2019). Libraries were built with the immunoSEQ multiplex PCR assay. TCRdb retrieved this table from immuneACCESS and kept in-frame rearrangements only. Not all clones are present; in checked studies, unresolved V genes account for under half, and no reason is known for the remainder. The sample table records some 60,000 clones; around 87% of these occur just once. The ten largest clones represent roughly 4.8% of the sample. The specimen was PBMCs. These receptor sequences come from a human donor in good health. Some clones in this sample may be carry-over from other donors' samples.

This rearrangement joins TRBV27 to TRBJ2-7; 9 nucleotides align to TRBD2. This CDR3 is 15 amino acids long. The trim removed 2 bases at V and 6 bases at J, leaving 8 bases unmatched. Germline V gene data show CDR1 as MNHEY and CDR2 as SMNVEV (reference sequence). The CDR3 nucleotides are TGTGCCAGCAGTTTACTGGCGGGGGGGCCGCGCGAGCAGTACTTC. As protein: CASSLLAGGPREQYF.

The chain links TRBV6-1 to TRBJ1-5, with D uncertain. V lost 7 bases and J lost 3, with 10 bases in between. The V gene's germline CDR1 is MNHNS and CDR2 SASEGT. This CDR3 has 13 residues. The chain's CDR3 is CASMLQTNQPQHF. The DNA of the CDR3 is TGTGCCAGCATGTTACAGACCAATCAGCCCCAGCATTTT.

This clone was counted a single time. The gene calls are TRBV5-1 and TRBJ1-6, with 9 bases fitting TRBD1. V gave up 0 bases and J gave up 6 bases; unmatched junction bases: 1. Per germline, CDR1 SGHRS and CDR2 YFSETQ. The CDR3 extends over 15 amino acids. CDR3 loop: CASSLGTGVNSPLHF. The CDR3 DNA is TGCGCCAGCAGCTTGGGGACAGGGGTTAATTCACCCCTCCACTTT.

The chain is built from TRBV18 and TRBJ1-5; TRBD1 might be the D (5 bases). The V gene lost 6 bases and the J gene lost 6 bases, with 15 bases spanning the gap. This CDR3 region has 14 residues. Germline-derived CDR1 and CDR2 are KGHSH and LQKENI. Here the CDR3 reads CASSPGAGGQPQHF. The CDR3 DNA reads TGTGCCAGCTCGCCCGGGGCCGGGGGTCAGCCCCAGCATTTT.

The rearrangement links TRBV5-1 to TRBJ2-3, with 8 nucleotides matching TRBD2. The V and J ends lost 1 base and 0 bases, in that order; junction bases with no gene match: 1. CDR1 is SGHRS, CDR2 YFSETQ, per germline. The CDR3 is 15 residues long. The CDR3 region is CASSLTSGSTDTQYF. The DNA of the CDR3 is TGCGCCAGCAGCTTGACTAGCGGCAGCACAGATACGCAGTATTTT.

This chain links TRBV7-9 with TRBJ2-7, with 7 bases identical to TRBD1. V trimming: 3 bases; J trimming: 8 bases; junction bases outside the gene matches: 7. Germline V lookup: CDR1 SEHNR, CDR2 FQNEAQ (reference sequence). CDR3 length: 13 amino acids. The CDR3 reads CASSFGDRAQQYF. In DNA, the CDR3 is TGTGCCAGCAGCTTCGGCGACAGGGCCCAGCAGTACTTC.

The CDR3 DNA is TGTGCCATCAGACCGGGACTAGCGGGATGGGGTCGAGACAATGAGCAGTTCTTC. Its translation: CAIRPGLAGWGRDNEQFF. The chain recombines TRBV10-3 with TRBJ2-1, with TRBD2 identical over 13 bases. Germline CDR1 reads ENHRY; CDR2 reads SYGVKD. This CDR3 region has 18 residues. V lost 6 bases, J lost 5 bases, and 13 bases stayed unmatched.

V is TRBV4-2 and J is TRBJ1-6, with D perhaps matching TRBD1 (6 bases). The CDR3 spans 18 residues. In germline, CDR1 is LGHNA, CDR2 YNFKEQ. V lost 0 bases, J lost 4 bases, and 16 bases lay in between. CDR3 nucleotides: TGTGCCAGCAGCCAAGAGGTCTGGGGCAGGGGATATAATTCACCCCTCCACTTT. Its protein is CASSQEVWGRGYNSPLHF.

The gene calls are TRBV11-3 and TRBJ2-2; 9 bases are shared with TRBD2. This CDR3 is 20 amino acids long. CDR1 and CDR2 (germline): SGHNT, YENEEA. After removal of 0 bases from V and 0 bases from J, the junction contained 11 bases not matched to a gene. This CDR3 reads CASSLDLWVPSGTNTGELFF. CDR3 nucleotide sequence: TGTGCCAGCAGCTTAGATCTCTGGGTTCCTAGCGGGACGAACACCGGGGAGCTGTTTTTT.

The chain uses TRBV10-3 and TRBJ1-1; 9 nucleotides line up with TRBD1. Germline V gene data show CDR1 as ENHRY and CDR2 as SYGVKD. Trimming took 6 bases from V and 5 from J; bases not matched to a gene: 7. CDR3 length: 14 residues. The CDR3, as DNA: TGTGCCATCAGATTGCGGACAGGGGATACTGAAGCTTTCTTT. Translated, it gives CAIRLRTGDTEAFF.

This clone has a single count. The genes are TRBV21-1 and TRBJ2-7; TRBD2 is the table's D call and was not checked against the DNA. TRBV21-1 is an annotated pseudogene. The CDR3 extends over 13 amino acids. The CDR3 DNA reads as TGTGCCAGCAGCCGGCCCGGGACCTACGAGCAGTACTTC. Residues: CASSRPGTYEQYF.

J is TRBJ2-1 and V is TRBV7-2, with TRBD2 identical over 10 bases. The V segment lost 0 bases and the J segment 3 bases; nucleotides outside the gene matches: 8. The CDR3 covers 18 residues. CDR1 and CDR2 from the germline V gene are SGHTA and FQGNSA. The CDR3 loop is CASSLALAGATVYNEQFF. CDR3 bases: TGTGCCAGCAGCTTAGCGCTAGCGGGGGCGACTGTCTACAATGAGCAGTTCTTC.

The count of this clone is one. The rearrangement uses TRBV11-2 and TRBJ2-7; 7 bases map to TRBD2. The CDR3 has 16 residues. The germline CDR1 and CDR2 sequences are SGHAT and FQNNGV. V was pared by 5 bases and J by 2 bases, with 12 bases of the junction left unmatched. CDR3 residues: CASSPPASGATYEQYF. CDR3 sequence (DNA): TGTGCCAGCAGCCCCCCGGCTAGCGGTGCAACCTACGAGCAGTACTTC.

This chain uses TRBV4-2 with TRBJ1-2; perhaps TRBD1 as D (5 bases). CDR3 length equals 15 residues. CDR1 LGHNA and CDR2 YNFKEQ come from the germline V gene. The ends were cut back, 4 bases at V and 8 bases at J, with 20 bases in the middle. The CDR3 sequence: CASSPRGGLSYGYTF. The DNA for the CDR3 is TGTGCCAGCAGCCCGAGGGGCGGACTATCATACGGCTACACCTTC.

The chain couples TRBV7-9 to TRBJ2-3, with D possibly being TRBD2 (6 bases). CDR3 length: 17 amino acids. Trimming shortened V by 2 bases and J by 1 base, and 16 bases separated the two germline ends. The V gene's germline CDR1 is SEHNR and CDR2 FQNEAQ (reference sequence). The CDR3 sequence: CASSLNFGGARTDTQYF. The CDR3, as DNA: TGTGCCAGCAGCTTAAATTTCGGCGGGGCGCGCACAGATACGCAGTATTTT.

The chain links TRBV6-1 to TRBJ2-5; 8 positions match TRBD1. Losses at the gene ends were 9 bases for V and 5 bases for J; bases not matched to a gene: 2. CDR1 MNHNS and CDR2 SASEGT come from the germline V gene. This CDR3 has 11 residues. The CDR3 coding sequence is TGTGCCAGTAGGACAGGGGAGACCCAGTACTTC. Residues: CASRTGETQYF.

This clone came up once. V usage is TRBV6-5 and J usage is TRBJ1-2; 9 nucleotides align to TRBD1. The CDR3 sequence is 14 residues long. V gave up 6 bases and J gave up 3 bases; unmatched junction bases: 5. Germline CDR1 MNHEY, CDR2 SVGAGI. In DNA form, the CDR3 reads TGTGCCAGCAGGTCCCGGGACAGGGACTATGGCTACACCTTC. This sequence encodes CASRSRDRDYGYTF.

The rearrangement uses TRBV6-5 and TRBJ1-4, with 10 bases that match TRBD1. Per the germline V gene, CDR1 is MNHEY and CDR2 is SVGAGI. The J segment lost 12 bases and the V segment lost 6 bases, leaving 10 bases of the junction unmatched. This CDR3 region has 14 residues. In DNA, the CDR3 is TGTGCCAGCAGCGACGGGACAGGGGCTCCGGAACTGTTTTTT. This gives the protein CASSDGTGAPELFF.

The chain couples TRBV5-8 to TRBJ2-3; D is perhaps TRBD1 (6 bases). Trimming stripped 1 base from V and 1 base from J, with 16 bases between. CDR1 and CDR2 (germline): SGHTS, YDEGEE. The length of the CDR3 is 17 residues. CDR3 in amino acids: CASSLPDSPLGTDTQYF. The CDR3 DNA reads TGTGCCAGCAGCTTGCCGGACAGCCCTTTGGGCACAGATACGCAGTATTTT. The variable domain in full, with the rest retrieved from reference TRBV5-8 and TRBJ2-3, is EAGVTQSPTHLIKTRGQQATLRCSPISGHTSVYWYQQALGLGLQFLLWYDEGEERNRGNFPPRFSGRQFPNYSSELNVNALELEDSALYLCASSLPDSPLGTDTQYFGPGTRLTVL.

The CDR3 DNA follows: TGCGCCAGCAAACTAGGAGGGGGCAGTGACTATGGCTACACCTTC. Amino acid sequence: CASKLGGGSDYGYTF. The chain is built from TRBV5-1 and TRBJ1-2; 7 bases fit TRBD1. Looked up from germline, CDR1 is SGHRS and CDR2 is YFSETQ. CDR3 length: 15 amino acids. Trimming at V came to 6 bases and at J to 3 bases, leaving 11 bases not matched to a gene.